Sequencing of this T cell receptor (beta chain) was carried out in a study of cytomegalovirus exposure and HLA in healthy donors. Researchers ran the PCR with 60 Vbeta and 13 Jbeta primers. Measured with immunoSEQ multiplex PCR; TCRdb has only the in-frame clones, and not every one. The table lists about 170,000 clones, approximately 80% of them singletons. This clone was observed a few times. The antigen remains undetermined. The donors, nominally healthy at sampling, likely had unrecorded immune exposures. General study results and limits: One variant, a missense change in DCLRE1C, was linked in a later analysis to TCR beta V- and J-gene trimming. The study recorded more than 150 TCR beta chains that were cytomegalovirus-associated.

Germline V gene sequence: CDR1 ENHRY, CDR2 SYGVKD. The V and J ends lost 3 bases and 3 bases, in that order; junction bases with no gene match: 4. The CDR3 has 15 amino acids. The chain joins TRBV10-3 to TRBJ2-3; TRBD2 matches 9 bases. The sample consisted of PBMCs. This TCR derives from a man aged 30 to 45 in good health and CMV-seropositive. The CDR3 DNA follows: TGTGCCATCAGTGACTCCACTAGCGGGACAGATACGCAGTATTTT. Encoded protein: CAISDSTSGTDTQYF.